Following are 17 T cell receptor beta chains from one sample sequenced in a study of T cell repertoires in cytomegalovirus infection. Using its own MiXCR run on the reads, TCRdb lists one record per CDR3 protein. The sample carries hundreds of thousands of distinct CDR3 sequences, around 30% recorded once. Antigens of these TCRs are unknown. The specimen was cultured PBMCs, collected from culture after CMV antigen stimulation. These receptors all come from a human donor in good health (CMV status not recorded). Some clones in this sample may be carry-over from other donors' samples.

This clonotype was counted between two and nine times. Written as DNA, the CDR3 is TGTGCCAGCACGAAAGGCCCACCTAGAGGACAATATGAGCAGTTCTTC. Its protein product is CASTKGPPRGQYEQFF. This chain connects TRBV12-3 or TRBV12-4 to TRBJ2-1; maybe TRBD1 (5 bases). V was pared by 7 bases and J by 8 bases, with 24 bases between. The CDR3 is 16 amino acids.

Many counts were recorded for this clonotype. The V call is TRBV7-8, the J call TRBJ1-5; 7 bases fit TRBD1. The CDR3 runs 18 residues. Germline CDR1 and CDR2: SGHVS and FQNEAQ. Trimming cost V 4 bases and J 0 bases; bases outside gene matches: 12. CDR3 residues: CASSSGGDSQYSNQPQHF. The CDR3 coding sequence is TGTGCCAGCAGCTCAGGTGGGGACAGCCAATATAGCAATCAGCCCCAGCATTTT.

The rearrangement uses TRBV18 and TRBJ1-1; weak D call: TRBD1 (6 bases). CDR3 length: 13 residues. Trimming pared 3 bases from V and 8 bases from J, leaving 13 bases between. CDR1 KGHSH and CDR2 LQKENI come from the germline V gene. The chain's CDR3 is CASSPGAGYEAFF. Written as DNA, the CDR3 is TGTGCCAGCTCACCGGGGGCGGGATACGAAGCTTTCTTT.

The genes are TRBV11-2 and TRBJ2-7; TRBD2 matches at 9 bases. CDR1 and CDR2 (germline): SGHAT, FQNNGV. CDR3 length equals 13 residues. The V and J ends lost 5 bases and 5 bases, in that order; junction bases with no gene match: 4. This chain's CDR3 is CASSPGTSHEQYF. CDR3 nucleotides: TGTGCCAGCAGCCCCGGGACTAGCCACGAGCAGTACTTC.

A few counts support this clonotype. This sequence joins TRBV6-6 and TRBJ2-7; possible D gene TRBD2, 6 bases. This CDR3 contains 14 residues. Trimming took off 5 bases at V and 9 bases at J, with 20 bases between the two ends. Germline loops: CDR1 MNHNY, CDR2 SVGAGI (reference sequence). The CDR3, as DNA: TGTGCCAGCAGTGGCGGGGCTAGACTACGAGGGCAGTACTTC. This translates into CASSGGARLRGQYF.

The table lists this clonotype with many counts. The chain's CDR3 is CASSLGTLSNQPQHF. The CDR3 DNA reads as TGTGCCAGCAGCTTAGGGACACTTAGCAATCAGCCCCAGCATTTT. V usage is TRBV7-6 and J usage is TRBJ1-5; D possibly corresponds to TRBD1 (5 bases). CDR1 and CDR2 (germline): SGHVS, FNYEAQ. This CDR3 has 15 amino acids. The V and J ends lost 1 base and 0 bases respectively, with 7 bases between them.

The J gene is TRBJ1-5, the V gene TRBV28; maybe TRBD1 (6 bases). Between the trimmed V and J ends, which lost 6 bases and 0 bases, there was a span of 12 bases. The germline V gene encodes CDR1 MDHEN and CDR2 SYDVKM. This CDR3 region has 15 residues. The DNA for the CDR3 is TGTGCCAGCAGAAACCAGGGGACTAGCAATCAGCCCCAGCATTTT. Amino acids: CASRNQGTSNQPQHF.

In its sample, this clonotype was seen a few times. V is TRBV11-2 and J is TRBJ1-2, with D possibly TRBD1 on 5 matching bases. Trimming left V 2 bases short and J 4 bases short, with 14 bases between. This CDR3 region has 15 residues. Germline lookup yields CDR1 SGHAT and CDR2 FQNNGV. CDR3 protein: CASSLFIGQVYGYTF. The CDR3 coding sequence is TGTGCCAGCAGCTTATTTATAGGACAAGTCTATGGCTACACCTTC.

The chain uses TRBV10-3 and TRBJ2-5; the D is unclear. This CDR3 contains 14 residues. V lost 0 bases, J lost 4 bases, and 9 bases lay in between. The germline CDR1 and CDR2 sequences are ENHRY and SYGVKD. The CDR3 here is CAISESANRETQYF. CDR3 DNA sequence: TGTGCCATCAGTGAGTCGGCAAATCGAGAGACCCAGTACTTC.

This clonotype was counted a single time. The rearrangement joins TRBV29-1 to TRBJ1-1; a possible D gene is TRBD1 (5 bases). The germline V and J ends were trimmed by 6 bases and 4 bases, with 12 bases remaining between them. The CDR3 runs 12 residues. Germline V gives CDR1 SQVTM, CDR2 ANQGSEA. CDR3 DNA: TGCAGCGTCGCCGGGGCGAGCACTGAAGCTTTCTTT. As protein: CSVAGASTEAFF.

V usage is TRBV18 and J usage is TRBJ2-7; 14 bases agree with TRBD2. In germline, CDR1 is KGHSH, CDR2 LQKENI. The junction had 4 bases not matched to a gene; V was cut back by 4 bases and J by 2 bases. The CDR3 totals 16 residues. The CDR3 here is CASSRGLAGAPYEQYF. The DNA of the CDR3 is TGTGCCAGCTCACGGGGACTAGCGGGAGCTCCCTACGAGCAGTACTTC.

This clonotype has a handful of counts. For the CDR3, the DNA is TGCAGTGCTTCAGGGGGCGGTGGAAACACCATATATTTT. Its translation: CSASGGGGNTIYF. The chain couples TRBV20-1 to TRBJ1-3; TRBD1 aligns across 8 bases. CDR3 length: 13 amino acids. Per germline, CDR1 DFQATT and CDR2 SNEGSKA (reference sequence). The trim removed 5 bases at V and 3 bases at J, leaving 3 bases unmatched.

This clonotype turned up a few times. The genes are TRBV7-6 and TRBJ2-7; TRBD1 is a possible D gene (6 bases). Trimming shortened V by 1 base and J by 1 base, and 11 bases separated the two germline ends. The V gene's germline CDR1 is SGHVS and CDR2 FNYEAQ. The length of the CDR3 is 15 residues. The CDR3 DNA is TGTGCCAGCAGCTTAGAAGTGGACAGTTCCTACGAGCAGTACTTC. Encoded protein: CASSLEVDSSYEQYF.

Ten or more counts support this clonotype. This chain connects TRBV7-6 to TRBJ2-5, with 10 bases fitting TRBD2. The germline CDR1 and CDR2 sequences are SGHVS and FNYEAQ. The CDR3 has 15 residues. The junction had 1 base not matched to a gene; V was cut back by 1 base and J by 2 bases. CDR3 sequence: CASSLGSGGQETQYF. The CDR3 DNA reads TGTGCCAGCAGCTTAGGTAGCGGGGGGCAAGAGACCCAGTACTTC.

The chain employs TRBV20-1 and TRBJ2-2; 10 bases fit TRBD2. In germline, CDR1 is DFQATT, CDR2 SNEGSKA (reference sequence). This CDR3 comprises 18 residues. V was pared by 2 bases and J by 6 bases, with 15 bases of the junction left unmatched. The CDR3 spells CSARNTGGASGRPGELFF. In nucleotides, the CDR3 is TGCAGTGCTAGAAATACCGGGGGGGCTAGCGGGAGACCCGGGGAGCTGTTTTTT.

This sequence joins TRBV20-1 and TRBJ2-7; 9 nucleotides match TRBD2. Germline V gene lookup returns CDR1 DFQATT and CDR2 SNEGSKA (reference sequence). The length of the CDR3 is 19 residues. After removal of 3 bases from V and 7 bases from J, the junction contained 25 bases not matched to a gene. The chain's CDR3 is CSASGASGKVTTRLPEQYF. The CDR3 bases are TGCAGTGCTAGTGGGGCTAGCGGGAAAGTCACGACTCGGCTTCCAGAGCAGTACTTC.

This clonotype was seen a handful of times. The chain couples TRBV4-3 to TRBJ2-7; 8 bases map to TRBD1. This CDR3 is built from 16 residues. Germline values: CDR1 LGHNA, CDR2 YSLEER. V lost 1 base to trimming and J lost 6 bases; unmatched junction nucleotides: 11. CDR3 residues: CASSQAYVDTGGEQYF. The CDR3 DNA reads TGCGCCAGCAGCCAAGCTTACGTTGATACAGGGGGCGAGCAGTACTTC.